The T cell receptor (beta chain) under discussion was sequenced for a study of T cells in Graves' hyperthyroidism and ophthalmopathy. General study findings and limits: Stable hyperthyroidism was separated from ophthalmopathy by a model based on 13 V-J features. Most clonotypes that expanded in the thyroid above 0.001 also showed up in blood.

Trimming cost V 1 base and J 8 bases, with 7 bases left between them. Germline loops: CDR1 SGHTS, CDR2 YDEGEE. CDR3 length: 13 amino acids. This clonotype was picked up many times. The antigen is not known. RNA transcripts gave rise to amplified TCR beta CDR3 regions. Carried out on the TCR CDR3, a first-round RT-PCR used the HTBI primer set. TCRdb reprocessed the multiplex PCR reads with MiXCR, giving one entry per CDR3 protein. There are around 600,000 distinct CDR3 sequences in the sample; nearly 45% occur only once, and roughly 7.2% lies in the top ten. The chain couples TRBV5-8 to TRBJ1-6; D gene ambiguous. This clonotype originated in an adult man with Graves' disease, either hyperthyroidism or ophthalmopathy (not recorded which). Sequencing was done on a sample of peripheral blood or thyroid tissue (not recorded which). The CDR3 loop is CASSLKRDSPLHF. The CDR3 region has the DNA TGTGCCAGCAGCTTGAAGAGGGATTCACCCCTCCACTTT.